The rows below give T cell receptor beta chains drawn from one sample of a study of shared clonotypes between healthy human individuals. Profiling relied on immunoSEQ multiplex PCR, and the TCRdb table lists in-frame clones only, not all of them. Of approximately 470,000 clones in the sample, 60% to 80% were seen once. Material for sequencing was PBMCs. Receptors originate from a woman aged 40 to 49 in good health. Some clones in this sample may be carry-over from other donors' samples. Each CDR3 is given with its conserved first and last residue. The order of the fields is D gene, V gene, clone size, J gene, CDR3 DNA, CDR3 protein. A D gene is named only where the DNA matches it firmly. Clone size is not always given. Where it is, it says once, few, many or a class for expanded clones.

d_call: .; v_call: TRBV18; clone_size: many; j_call: TRBJ2-6; cdr3_nt: TGTGCCAGCTCTCCTACCGGGTTTTCTGGGGCCAACGTCCTGACTTTC; cdr3_aa: CASSPTGFSGANVLTF
d_call: .; v_call: TRBV18; clone_size: .; j_call: TRBJ1-4; cdr3_nt: TGTGCCAGCTCATTCAATAATGAAAAACTGTTTTTT; cdr3_aa: CASSFNNEKLFF
d_call: .; v_call: TRBV5-4; clone_size: .; j_call: TRBJ2-7; cdr3_nt: TGTGCCAGCAGCTTGGGAGTTTCTGGAGCCGCCGACGAGCAGTACTTC; cdr3_aa: CASSLGVSGAADEQYF
d_call: .; v_call: TRBV30; clone_size: many; j_call: TRBJ1-1; cdr3_nt: TGTGCCTGGAGTGTAGCAGAGAACACTGAAGCTTTCTTT; cdr3_aa: CAWSVAENTEAFF
d_call: .; v_call: TRBV10-3; clone_size: .; j_call: TRBJ1-1; cdr3_nt: TGTGCCATCAGTGAGCGCAGTCTACAGGGTGAAGCTTTCTTT; cdr3_aa: CAISERSLQGEAFF
d_call: .; v_call: TRBV6-1; clone_size: .; j_call: TRBJ2-5; cdr3_nt: TGTGCCAGCAGTGAAGTCGGCCGACAAGAGACCCAGTACTTC; cdr3_aa: CASSEVGRQETQYF
d_call: .; v_call: TRBV7-7; clone_size: .; j_call: TRBJ2-5; cdr3_nt: TGTGCCAGCAGCTTAAATACTGGAACGGGATTCCTTCAAGAGACCCAGTACTTC; cdr3_aa: CASSLNTGTGFLQETQYF
d_call: TRBD2; v_call: TRBV6-1; clone_size: .; j_call: TRBJ2-3; cdr3_nt: TGTGCCAGCAGTGATCCTAGCGGGAGAACAGATACGCAGTATTTT; cdr3_aa: CASSDPSGRTDTQYF
d_call: .; v_call: TRBV5-1; clone_size: .; j_call: TRBJ2-7; cdr3_nt: TGCGCCAGCAGCTTGGAACAGAACTACGAGCAGTACTTC; cdr3_aa: CASSLEQNYEQYF
d_call: .; v_call: TRBV7-9; clone_size: .; j_call: TRBJ1-3; cdr3_nt: TGTGCCAGCAGCTTAGGGGCGGCTGGAAACACCATATATTTT; cdr3_aa: CASSLGAAGNTIYF
d_call: .; v_call: TRBV6-5; clone_size: .; j_call: TRBJ1-1; cdr3_nt: TGTGCCAGCCAAGCCCCGCTGGGAGCGACTGAAGCTTTCTTT; cdr3_aa: CASQAPLGATEAFF
d_call: TRBD1; v_call: TRBV7-2; clone_size: .; j_call: TRBJ2-5; cdr3_nt: TGTGCCAGCAGCCAAAGTGGACAGGAACAAGAGACCCAGTACTTC; cdr3_aa: CASSQSGQEQETQYF
d_call: TRBD2; v_call: TRBV28; clone_size: .; j_call: TRBJ2-2; cdr3_nt: TGTGCCAGCAGTTTCCCACAAAGGGAGGGAAACACCGGGGAGCTGTTTTTT; cdr3_aa: CASSFPQREGNTGELFF
d_call: TRBD2; v_call: TRBV5-4; clone_size: .; j_call: TRBJ2-3; cdr3_nt: TGTGCCAGCAGCCACCCGGGGGGAGGCACAGATACGCAGTATTTT; cdr3_aa: CASSHPGGGTDTQYF
d_call: TRBD1; v_call: TRBV11-2; clone_size: .; j_call: TRBJ2-7; cdr3_nt: TGTGCCAGCAGCTTAGACTCGGGGACAGTAATCGTCTACGAGCAGTACTTC; cdr3_aa: CASSLDSGTVIVYEQYF
d_call: TRBD2; v_call: TRBV4-2; clone_size: .; j_call: TRBJ2-3; cdr3_nt: TGTGCCAGCAGCCTTGGGGAAGCGGGAGGGCCAGATACGCAGTATTTT; cdr3_aa: CASSLGEAGGPDTQYF
d_call: TRBD2; v_call: TRBV18; clone_size: few; j_call: TRBJ2-2; cdr3_nt: TGTGCCAGCTCACCAATGAGCGGGAACGAGAACACCGGGGAGCTGTTTTTT; cdr3_aa: CASSPMSGNENTGELFF
d_call: .; v_call: TRBV19; clone_size: .; j_call: TRBJ1-3; cdr3_nt: TGTGCCAGTAGTAGGACCGGGGTGGAGAACACCATATATTTT; cdr3_aa: CASSRTGVENTIYF
d_call: .; v_call: TRBV28; clone_size: .; j_call: TRBJ2-3; cdr3_nt: TGTGCCAGCAGTTTTGATTGGTCCAGAGGGGAGCTCGGGGCAGATACGCAGTATTTT; cdr3_aa: CASSFDWSRGELGADTQYF
d_call: .; v_call: TRBV4-2; clone_size: .; j_call: TRBJ2-1; cdr3_nt: TGTGCCAGCTCTTCTGGTAGCGCTACTTTATACTCCTACAATGAGCAGTTCTTC; cdr3_aa: CASSSGSATLYSYNEQFF
d_call: .; v_call: TRBV18; clone_size: .; j_call: TRBJ2-7; cdr3_nt: TGTGCCAGCTCACCTGCAGCAGACTACGAGCAGTACTTC; cdr3_aa: CASSPAADYEQYF
d_call: TRBD2; v_call: TRBV5-1; clone_size: few; j_call: TRBJ2-1; cdr3_nt: TGCGCCAGCAGCCCGGTGGCGGGAGTCGGGTACAATGAGCAGTTCTTC; cdr3_aa: CASSPVAGVGYNEQFF
d_call: .; v_call: TRBV29-1; clone_size: few; j_call: TRBJ1-4; cdr3_nt: TGCAGCGGCGGGAATAATGAAAAACTGTTTTTT; cdr3_aa: CSGGNNEKLFF
d_call: .; v_call: TRBV6-1; clone_size: once; j_call: TRBJ1-1; cdr3_nt: TGTGCCAGCAGTGCAACGGACAACACTGAAGCTTTCTTT; cdr3_aa: CASSATDNTEAFF